One sample yielded the 10 T cell receptor beta chains listed below, sequenced in a study of OX40 agonist ivuxolimab in advanced cancers. Measured with immunoSEQ multiplex PCR; TCRdb has only the in-frame clones, and not every one. The sample comprises 65,000 to 85,000 clones, 85% of which are singletons, and 2% to 2.5% rests with the top ten. The sample in question was CD4+ or CD8+ T cells sorted from blood, obtained in a trial of the OX40 agonist ivuxolimab. The receptors were sampled from an adult with an advanced solid tumor such as melanoma, head and neck, liver or kidney cancer.

This clone was observed a handful of times. This chain uses TRBV5-8 with TRBJ2-2, with 13 bases that match TRBD2. Trimming removed 5 bases from V and 4 bases from J; junction bases left unmatched: 5. Germline CDR1 and CDR2: SGHTS and YDEGEE. This CDR3 contains 16 residues. CDR3 DNA sequence: TGTGCCAGCAGACCTGGACTAGCGGGAGCCACCGGGGAGCTGTTTTTT. Translated: CASRPGLAGATGELFF.

The J gene is TRBJ1-2, the V gene TRBV6-6, with D possibly TRBD1 on 5 matching bases. Trimming removed 2 bases at V and 6 bases at J, with 13 bases between. Per germline, CDR1 MNHNY and CDR2 SVGAGI (reference sequence). CDR3 length equals 14 residues. DNA for the CDR3: TGTGCCAGCAGTTACCGGGGGGGGGACGATGGCTACACCTTC. Protein product: CASSYRGGDDGYTF.

This chain uses TRBV30 with TRBJ1-2; no reliable D call. With 0 bases removed from V and 8 bases from J, the gap between germline ends came to 19 bases. Germline V lookup: CDR1 GTSNPN, CDR2 SVGIG (reference sequence). The CDR3 has 15 amino acids. The CDR3 nucleotides are TGTGCCTGGAGTGTACGGTCGGGAGGGAGTAGCGGCTACACCTTC. Translated, it gives CAWSVRSGGSSGYTF.

The V and J genes are TRBV28 and TRBJ1-3, with a possible D match to TRBD1 (5 bases). V lost 6 bases, J lost 4 bases, and 19 bases lay in between. This CDR3 comprises 16 residues. CDR1 is MDHEN and CDR2 is SYDVKM in the germline V gene. The CDR3 region has the DNA TGTGCCAGCAGGGATTCGAAGGGGCTATCAGGAAACACCATATATTTT. This encodes CASRDSKGLSGNTIYF.

The rearrangement links TRBV19 to TRBJ2-2; 9 positions match TRBD2. The V gene end was trimmed by 5 bases and the J gene end by 0 bases; junction bases not matched to a gene: 7. Per the germline V gene, CDR1 is LNHDA and CDR2 is SQIVND (reference sequence). The CDR3 is made up of 17 amino acids. CDR3 in DNA: TGTGCCAGTAGTCGGGGGGCGGGAGGGCCGAACACCGGGGAGCTGTTTTTT. Translated: CASSRGAGGPNTGELFF.

The chain carries TRBV5-1 and TRBJ1-1; no firm D call. The CDR3 contains 16 residues. Germline V gives CDR1 SGHRS, CDR2 YFSETQ. V was clipped by 0 bases and J by 0 bases, with 12 bases between them. The CDR3 loop is CASSLGGFGLNTEAFF. The CDR3 DNA reads TGCGCCAGCAGCTTGGGGGGTTTTGGTTTGAACACTGAAGCTTTCTTT.

This chain connects TRBV5-1 to TRBJ2-1; 11 nucleotides match TRBD2. The V segment lost 0 bases and the J segment 2 bases; nucleotides outside the gene matches: 1. This CDR3 contains 16 residues. Germline V gives CDR1 SGHRS, CDR2 YFSETQ. CDR3 loop: CASSLVLAGAYNEQFF. The DNA of the CDR3 is TGCGCCAGCAGCTTGGTACTAGCGGGAGCCTACAATGAGCAGTTCTTC.

The chain links TRBV5-1 to TRBJ2-5, with unresolved D. Trimming took off 0 bases at V and 2 bases at J, with 8 bases between the two ends. CDR3 length equals 14 residues. Per germline, CDR1 SGHRS and CDR2 YFSETQ. DNA of the CDR3: TGCGCCAGCAGCTTGGGCAGAATTCAAGAGACCCAGTACTTC. This encodes CASSLGRIQETQYF.

The chain is built from TRBV29-1 and TRBJ2-7; unclear D gene. V was clipped by 4 bases and J by 0 bases, with 7 bases between them. This CDR3 contains 12 residues. CDR1 and CDR2 (germline): SQVTM, ANQGSEA. The DNA of the CDR3 is TGCAGCGTTGGGGGATCCTCCTACGAGCAGTACTTC. Translated: CSVGGSSYEQYF.

In its sample, this clone was seen once. The same CDR3 is also encoded by other DNA sequences in this sample. The CDR3 sequence: CASSPGQGTNTIYF. CDR3 coding DNA: TGTGCCAGCAGCCCCGGACAGGGGACAAACACCATATATTTT. This sequence joins TRBV2 and TRBJ1-3, with 9 bases that match TRBD1. In germline, CDR1 is SNHLY, CDR2 FYNNEI. The CDR3 spans 14 residues. J was trimmed by 6 bases and V by 6 bases; bases with no gene match: 6. Based on the CDR3 plus reference TRBV2 and TRBJ1-3, the full variable domain is EPEVTQTPSHQVTQMGQEVILRCVPISNHLYFYWYRQILGQKVEFLVSFYNNEISEKSEIFDDQFSVERPDGSNFTLKIRSTKLEDSAMYFCASSPGQGTNTIYFGEGSWLTVV.